These 5 T cell receptor beta chains originate from one sample sequenced in a study of blood T cell repertoires in COVID-19. Measured with immunoSEQ multiplex PCR; TCRdb has only the in-frame clones, and not every one. The sample holds around 84,000 clones, around nine tenths seen once. The source material was peripheral blood. These receptors were obtained from a man older than 75 with active or convalescent COVID-19.

This clone was detected a few times. The chain recombines TRBV5-1 with TRBJ1-3; D is unclear. Looked up from germline, CDR1 is SGHRS and CDR2 is YFSETQ. The CDR3 runs to 14 residues. With 2 bases removed from V and 3 bases from J, the gap between germline ends came to 9 bases. CDR3 bases: TGCGCCAGCAGCTTAAGAGGAGGTGGAAACACCATATATTTT. Translated, it gives CASSLRGGGNTIYF.

J is TRBJ1-5 and V is TRBV7-8, with 7 bases identical to TRBD1. The CDR3 is 15 residues long. The germline gives CDR1 SGHVS, CDR2 FQNEAQ. V was pared by 5 bases and J by 4 bases, with 8 bases of the junction left unmatched. Here the CDR3 reads CASSQTGAINQPQHF. The CDR3 nucleotides are TGTGCCAGCAGCCAAACAGGGGCGATTAATCAGCCCCAGCATTTT.

The rearrangement joins TRBV24-1 to TRBJ2-3; tentatively, D is TRBD2 (6 bases). The CDR3 is made up of 14 amino acids. Germline V gives CDR1 KGHDR, CDR2 SFDVKD. Trimming took 6 bases from V and 1 from J, leaving 10 bases between them. CDR3 sequence: CATSSWGGTDTQYF. CDR3 nucleotides: TGTGCCACCAGTTCATGGGGGGGCACAGATACGCAGTATTTT.

This chain uses TRBV5-1 with TRBJ2-7, with 7 bases identical to TRBD1. The trim removed 4 bases at V and 4 bases at J, leaving 11 bases unmatched. Germline CDR1 is SGHRS and CDR2 is YFSETQ. The CDR3 runs 15 residues. The chain's CDR3 is CASSHGTASMYEQYV. The CDR3, as DNA: TGCGCCAGCAGCCACGGGACAGCCTCTATGTACGAGCAGTACGTC.

The chain recombines TRBV7-9 with TRBJ2-1; 12 bases line up with TRBD2. V was clipped by 2 bases and J by 4 bases; unmatched bases: 6. The CDR3 is 17 amino acids. Germline V lookup: CDR1 SEHNR, CDR2 FQNEAQ (reference sequence). The CDR3 reads CASSLPSGGAGYNEQFF. In nucleotides, the CDR3 is TGTGCCAGCAGCTTACCTAGCGGGGGGGCCGGATACAATGAGCAGTTCTTC.